What follows are 4 T cell receptor beta chains derived from one specimen sequenced in a study of T cell repertoires in cytomegalovirus infection. These receptors' antigens are unknown. TCRdb itself ran the reads through MiXCR, one entry per CDR3 protein. In the table there are about 900,000 distinct CDR3 sequences, roughly 30% of which are singletons. The source material was cultured CD8+ T cells from PBMCs, sampled from culture after CMV antigen stimulation. The receptors originated from a human donor in good health (CMV status not recorded). Some clones in this sample may be carry-over from other donors' samples.

This clonotype was seen at least ten times. The chain has TRBV7-8 and TRBJ2-4; D is unresolved. Germline V lookup: CDR1 SGHVS, CDR2 FQNEAQ. This CDR3 comprises 19 residues. Trimming stripped 1 base from V and 0 bases from J, with 19 bases between. Here the CDR3 DNA reads TGTGCCAGCAGCTTAGTAGGCAGAGAAAATTATCTAGCCAAAAACATTCAGTACTTC. Protein sequence: CASSLVGRENYLAKNIQYF.

The table lists this clonotype with many counts. The chain has TRBV6-2 or TRBV6-3 and TRBJ2-3, with TRBD1 matching over 8 bases. The V gene end was trimmed by 6 bases and the J gene end by 1 base; junction bases not matched to a gene: 9. Germline V gene sequence: CDR1 MNHEY, CDR2 SVGEGT. The CDR3 has 16 amino acids. CDR3 loop: CASRGRQGTRTDTQYF. CDR3 DNA sequence: TGTGCCAGCAGGGGAAGACAGGGGACTCGCACAGATACGCAGTATTTT.

The V gene is TRBV12-3 or TRBV12-4, the J gene TRBJ1-4, with D uncertain. This CDR3 region has 15 residues. V lost 3 bases, J lost 6 bases, and 14 bases lay in between. The CDR3 DNA follows: TGTGCCAGCAGTTTTTCGTCAGTCTCGGATGAAAAACTGTTTTTT. This translates into CASSFSSVSDEKLFF.

The chain has TRBV27 and TRBJ2-7, with D possibly being TRBD2 (7 bases). CDR3 length: 15 residues. Germline V gene data show CDR1 as MNHEY and CDR2 as SMNVEV (reference sequence). Deletions cut 4 bases from V and 3 bases from J, with 16 bases between. The CDR3 loop reads CASSSRGALIYEQYV. The CDR3 DNA is TGTGCCAGCAGTTCCCGGGGGGCCCTTATCTACGAGCAGTACGTC.